A single sample gave rise to the 7 T cell receptor beta chains below, sequenced in a study of radiotherapy plus CTLA-4 blockade in lung cancer. The assay was immunoSEQ multiplex PCR, and TCRdb's table has in-frame clones only and misses some. The sample carries around 72,000 clones, roughly 80% recorded once. The input for sequencing was peripheral blood, taken from a patient treated with radiotherapy plus ipilimumab. These TCRs come from a human donor with non-small cell lung cancer who had a complete response to radiotherapy plus ipilimumab.

The chain couples TRBV2 to TRBJ1-1; D not resolved. From germline, CDR1 is SNHLY and CDR2 FYNNEI. Trimming pared 3 bases from V and 9 bases from J, leaving 8 bases between. The CDR3 extends over 11 amino acids. CDR3 nucleotide sequence: TGTGCCAGCAGTGAGATCTTTAAAGCTTTCTTT. The encoded protein is CASSEIFKAFF.

This chain joins TRBV25-1 and TRBJ1-4; D uncertain. Deletions cut 6 bases from V and 5 bases from J, with 16 bases between. In germline, CDR1 is MGHDK, CDR2 SYGVNS. The CDR3 extends over 15 amino acids. This chain's CDR3 is CASSPPIGSNEKLFF. CDR3 nucleotide sequence: TGTGCCAGCAGCCCCCCGATTGGATCGAATGAAAAACTGTTTTTT. The entire variable domain, with the rest obtained from reference TRBV25-1 and TRBJ1-4, is as follows: EADIYQTPRYLVIGTGKKITLECSQTMGHDKMYWYQQDPGMELHLIHYSYGVNSTEKGDLSSESTVSRIRTEHFPLTLESARPSHTSQYLCASSPPIGSNEKLFFGSGTQLSVL.

This rearrangement joins TRBV11-2 to TRBJ1-5, with D possibly TRBD1 on 5 matching bases. The CDR3 is 16 amino acids. Deletions cut 0 bases from V and 7 bases from J, with 16 bases between. The germline gives CDR1 SGHAT, CDR2 FQNNGV. CDR3 coding DNA: TGTGCCAGCAGCTTAGATCGCGGGGCGGGTGGACAGCCCCAGCATTTT. Amino acids: CASSLDRGAGGQPQHF.

CDR3 residues: CATSTADRRNTEAFF. The CDR3 DNA follows: TGTGCCACCAGCACAGCCGATCGAAGGAACACTGAAGCTTTCTTT. The J gene is TRBJ1-1, the V gene TRBV15; D is ambiguous. The ends were cut back, 4 bases at V and 1 base at J, with 13 bases in the middle. This CDR3 spans 15 amino acids. In germline, CDR1 is LNHNV, CDR2 YYDKDF (reference sequence).

V and J are TRBV6-1 and TRBJ1-5, with 7 positions matching TRBD1. Germline CDR1 reads MNHNS; CDR2 reads SASEGT. This CDR3 has 15 amino acids. Germline trimming cut 5 bases from V and 4 bases from J; bases unmatched to any gene: 8. The CDR3 DNA sequence: TGTGCCAGCAGTCACGATAACAGGGGTAATCAGCCCCAGCATTTT. This sequence encodes CASSHDNRGNQPQHF.

This clone came up a few times. The genes are TRBV30 and TRBJ2-6; D is unclear. Trimming removed 4 bases at V and 2 bases at J, with 9 bases between. CDR3 length equals 14 residues. Per germline, CDR1 GTSNPN and CDR2 SVGIG (reference sequence). The chain's CDR3 is CAWTRDPGANVLTF. The CDR3 DNA reads as TGTGCCTGGACAAGGGATCCTGGGGCCAACGTCCTGACTTTC.

This sequence joins TRBV5-4 and TRBJ2-1, with D perhaps TRBD2 (5 bases). From germline, CDR1 is SGHNT and CDR2 YYREEE (reference sequence). The CDR3 runs to 13 residues. Trimming removed 5 bases from V and 6 bases from J, with 12 bases in between. CDR3 region: CASSTDYSNEQFF. The CDR3 DNA sequence: TGTGCCAGCAGTACCGACTACTCCAATGAGCAGTTCTTC.